Each of the 12 T cell receptor beta chains below was sequenced from the same sample in a study of cytomegalovirus exposure and HLA in healthy donors. The primer mix had 60 Vbeta and 13 Jbeta primers. Assay: immunoSEQ multiplex PCR; the TCRdb copy retains only in-frame clones and omits some. Of about 190,000 clones in the sample, almost 80% are singletons; the top ten hold about 1.6%. The material sequenced was PBMCs. Receptor source: a woman aged 18-35 years in good health and CMV-seronegative.

As DNA, the CDR3 is TGCAGCGCCCAAGACGGGGACAGGGTATACGAGCAGTACTTC. Protein sequence: CSAQDGDRVYEQYF. V gene TRBV29-1 combines with J gene TRBJ2-7; 9 bases map to TRBD1. V was clipped by 7 bases and J by 4 bases; unmatched bases: 11. From germline, CDR1 is SQVTM and CDR2 ANQGSEA. This CDR3 spans 14 amino acids.

This chain connects TRBV2 to TRBJ1-6, with 7 bases aligning to TRBD1. Germline V gene sequence: CDR1 SNHLY, CDR2 FYNNEI. The CDR3 contains 14 residues. V shed 10 bases and J 13 bases; nucleotides not matched to a gene: 16. CDR3 in amino acids: CAIQGGSLSRPLHF. Written as DNA, the CDR3 is TGTGCCATCCAAGGGGGCAGCCTCTCCCGGCCCCTCCACTTT.

This chain connects TRBV11-2 to TRBJ2-7; 9 bases agree with TRBD2. Germline CDR1 SGHAT, CDR2 FQNNGV. The CDR3 has 15 amino acids. With 3 bases clipped from V and 2 bases from J, the junction kept 5 bases outside the gene matches. CDR3 bases: TGTGCCAGCAGCTTTAGCGGGGGCGGTCCCTACGAGCAGTACTTC. This encodes CASSFSGGGPYEQYF.

The V and J genes are TRBV29-1 and TRBJ2-4; the D gene is possibly TRBD2 (5 bases). The length of the CDR3 is 13 residues. Trimming pared 7 bases from V and 5 bases from J, leaving 15 bases between. CDR1 SQVTM and CDR2 ANQGSEA come from the germline V gene. The CDR3 sequence is CSARPRTENIQYF. CDR3 in DNA: TGCAGCGCCCGCCCCAGGACTGAAAACATTCAGTACTTC.

The V and J genes are TRBV19 and TRBJ2-4, with D tentatively TRBD2 (5 bases). The germline V gene encodes CDR1 LNHDA and CDR2 SQIVND (reference sequence). Trimming left V 0 bases short and J 8 bases short, with 11 bases between. This CDR3 is built from 14 residues. CDR3 in amino acids: CASSIDRHGDIQYF. Written as DNA, the CDR3 is TGTGCCAGTAGTATAGATCGACACGGGGACATTCAGTACTTC.

The count of this clone is one. V usage is TRBV11-3 and J usage is TRBJ2-7, with 8 bases that match TRBD1. Germline CDR1 SGHNT, CDR2 YENEEA. V gave up 5 bases and J gave up 3 bases; unmatched junction bases: 3. CDR3 length: 13 amino acids. CDR3 residues: CASSRTGGYEQYF. The CDR3 coding sequence is TGTGCCAGCAGCCGAACAGGGGGCTACGAGCAGTACTTC.

A word on this clone: The identical CDR3 is also encoded by other nucleotide sequences in the sample. This chain links TRBV19 with TRBJ2-7, with 12 bases fitting TRBD2. The V and J ends lost 6 bases and 4 bases, in that order; junction bases with no gene match: 4. The germline V gene encodes CDR1 LNHDA and CDR2 SQIVND (reference sequence). CDR3 size: 14 residues. The CDR3 region is CASSPTSGGYEQYF. CDR3 in DNA: TGTGCCAGTAGCCCGACTAGCGGGGGATACGAGCAGTACTTC.

This clone was recorded once. This chain joins TRBV5-6 and TRBJ2-4; no firm D call. The germline V gene encodes CDR1 SGHDT and CDR2 YYEEEE. The CDR3 runs 12 residues. V dropped 4 bases and J dropped 9 bases, with 11 bases sitting between them. The CDR3 loop is CASSPLRGIQYF. The CDR3 DNA reads TGTGCCAGCAGCCCCTTGAGAGGCATTCAGTACTTC. The whole variable domain, filled in from reference TRBV5-6 and TRBJ2-4, reads DAGVTQSPTHLIKTRGQQVTLRCSPKSGHDTVSWYQQALGQGPQFIFQYYEEEERQRGNFPDRFSGHQFPNYSSELNVNALLLGDSALYLCASSPLRGIQYFGAGTRLSVL.

This clone was found once. CDR3 in DNA: TGTGCCAGCTCACCATTTCAGGAGAACACTGAAGCTTTCTTT. Its protein product is CASSPFQENTEAFF. The chain joins TRBV18 to TRBJ1-1, with unresolved D. Trimming removed 2 bases at V and 1 base at J, with 8 bases between. In germline, CDR1 is KGHSH, CDR2 LQKENI. The CDR3 spans 14 residues.

The chain employs TRBV2 and TRBJ2-7, with D possibly TRBD1 on 6 matching bases. This CDR3 is 16 amino acids long. Trimming took off 3 bases at V and 4 bases at J, with 19 bases between the two ends. Germline assignment: CDR1 SNHLY and CDR2 FYNNEI. The CDR3 region is CASSDGKGETYYEQYF. DNA for the CDR3: TGTGCCAGCAGTGACGGGAAGGGGGAAACATATTACGAGCAGTACTTC.

The chain carries TRBV9 and TRBJ2-2, with TRBD2 matching 11 bases. The CDR3 has 16 amino acids. V was pared by 4 bases and J by 3 bases, with 5 bases of the junction left unmatched. Per germline, CDR1 SGDLS and CDR2 YYNGEE. CDR3 DNA: TGTGCCAGCAGCCCACCGGGACTAGCGGACACCGGGGAGCTGTTTTTT. Translated: CASSPPGLADTGELFF.

This clone was recorded once. J is TRBJ2-2 and V is TRBV7-3; TRBD2 agrees at 8 bases. V trimming: 3 bases; J trimming: 5 bases; junction bases outside the gene matches: 5. CDR3 length: 15 amino acids. From germline, CDR1 is SGHTA and CDR2 FQGTGA. CDR3 in amino acids: CASSFAGGQTGELFF. CDR3 DNA: TGTGCCAGCAGCTTTGCGGGGGGACAAACCGGGGAGCTGTTTTTT.